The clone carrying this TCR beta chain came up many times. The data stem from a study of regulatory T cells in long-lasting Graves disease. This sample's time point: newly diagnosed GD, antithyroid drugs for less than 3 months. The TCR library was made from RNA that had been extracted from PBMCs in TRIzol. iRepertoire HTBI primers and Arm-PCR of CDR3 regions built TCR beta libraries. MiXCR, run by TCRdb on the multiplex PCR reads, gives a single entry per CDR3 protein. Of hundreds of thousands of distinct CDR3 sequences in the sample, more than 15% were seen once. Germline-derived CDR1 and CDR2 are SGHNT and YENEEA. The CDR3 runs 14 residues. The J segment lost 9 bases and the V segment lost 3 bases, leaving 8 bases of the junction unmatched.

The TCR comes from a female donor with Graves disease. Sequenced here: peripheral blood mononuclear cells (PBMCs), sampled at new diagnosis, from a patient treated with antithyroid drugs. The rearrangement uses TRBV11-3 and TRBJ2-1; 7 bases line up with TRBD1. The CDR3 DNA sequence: TGTGCCAGCAGCTTCAGACAGGGAATGGCTGAGCAGTTCTTC. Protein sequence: CASSFRQGMAEQFF.